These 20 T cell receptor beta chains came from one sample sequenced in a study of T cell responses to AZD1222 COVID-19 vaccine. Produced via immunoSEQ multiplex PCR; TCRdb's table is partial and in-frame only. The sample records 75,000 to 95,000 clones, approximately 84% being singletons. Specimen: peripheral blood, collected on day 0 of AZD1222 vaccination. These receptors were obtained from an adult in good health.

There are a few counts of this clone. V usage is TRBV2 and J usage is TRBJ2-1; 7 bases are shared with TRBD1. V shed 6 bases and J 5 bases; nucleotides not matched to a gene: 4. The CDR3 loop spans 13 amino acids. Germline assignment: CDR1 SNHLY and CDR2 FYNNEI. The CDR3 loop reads CASSAGTDNEQFF. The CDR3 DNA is TGTGCCAGCAGCGCTGGGACAGACAATGAGCAGTTCTTC.

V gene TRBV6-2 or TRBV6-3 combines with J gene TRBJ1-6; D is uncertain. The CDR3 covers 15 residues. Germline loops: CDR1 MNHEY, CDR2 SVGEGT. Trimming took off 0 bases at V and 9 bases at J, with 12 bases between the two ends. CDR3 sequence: CASSYSLGYPSPLHF. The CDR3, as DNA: TGTGCCAGCAGTTACTCGTTGGGGTACCCTTCACCCCTCCACTTT.

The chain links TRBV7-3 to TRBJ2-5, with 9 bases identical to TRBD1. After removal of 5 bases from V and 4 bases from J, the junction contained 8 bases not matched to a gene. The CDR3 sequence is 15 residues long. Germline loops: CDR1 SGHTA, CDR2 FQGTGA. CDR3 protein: CASSVGQGIGETQYF. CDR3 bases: TGTGCCAGCAGCGTTGGACAGGGGATAGGAGAGACCCAGTACTTC.

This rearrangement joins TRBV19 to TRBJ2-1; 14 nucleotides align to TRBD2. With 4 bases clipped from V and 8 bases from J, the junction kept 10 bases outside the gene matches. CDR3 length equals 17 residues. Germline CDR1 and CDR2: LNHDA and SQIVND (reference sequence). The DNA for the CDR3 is TGTGCCAGTAGTAGCCCGGGACTAGCGGGGGTGGGGCATGAGCAGTTCTTC. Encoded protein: CASSSPGLAGVGHEQFF.

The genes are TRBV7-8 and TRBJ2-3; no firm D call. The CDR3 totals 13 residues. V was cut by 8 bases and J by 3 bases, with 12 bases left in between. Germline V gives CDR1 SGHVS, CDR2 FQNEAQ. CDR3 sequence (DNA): TGTGCCAGCCGCATACAATATACAGATACGCAGTATTTT. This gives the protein CASRIQYTDTQYF.

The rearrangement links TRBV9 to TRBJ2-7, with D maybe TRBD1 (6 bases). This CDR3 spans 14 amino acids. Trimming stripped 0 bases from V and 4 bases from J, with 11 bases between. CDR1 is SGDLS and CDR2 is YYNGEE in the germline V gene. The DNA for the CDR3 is TGTGCCAGCAGCGTAGTCCGGGACACTTACGAGCAGTACTTC. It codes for CASSVVRDTYEQYF.

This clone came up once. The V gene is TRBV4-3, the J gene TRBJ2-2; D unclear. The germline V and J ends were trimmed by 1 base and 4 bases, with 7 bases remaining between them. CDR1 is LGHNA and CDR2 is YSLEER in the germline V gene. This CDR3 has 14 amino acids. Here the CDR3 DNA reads TGCGCCAGCAGCCAAGCTATTCTCACCGGGGAGCTGTTTTTT. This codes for CASSQAILTGELFF.

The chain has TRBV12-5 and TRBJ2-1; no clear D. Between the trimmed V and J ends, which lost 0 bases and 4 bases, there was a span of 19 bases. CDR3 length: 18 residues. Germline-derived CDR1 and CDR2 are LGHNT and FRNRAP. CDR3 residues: CASGLVPDGKSIYNEQFF. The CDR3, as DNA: TGTGCTAGTGGTTTGGTACCGGATGGTAAATCCATTTACAATGAGCAGTTCTTC.

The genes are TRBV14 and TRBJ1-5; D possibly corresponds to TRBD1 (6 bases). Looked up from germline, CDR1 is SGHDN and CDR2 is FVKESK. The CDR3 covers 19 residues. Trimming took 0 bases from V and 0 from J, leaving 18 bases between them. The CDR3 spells CASSQERQARGYSNQPQHF. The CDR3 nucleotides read TGTGCCAGCAGCCAAGAAAGGCAGGCCAGGGGTTATAGCAATCAGCCCCAGCATTTT.

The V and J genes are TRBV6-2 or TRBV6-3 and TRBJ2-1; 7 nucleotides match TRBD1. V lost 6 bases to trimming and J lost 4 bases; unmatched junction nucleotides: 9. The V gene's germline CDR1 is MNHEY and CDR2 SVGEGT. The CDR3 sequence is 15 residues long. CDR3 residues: CASSQDRIAYNEQFF. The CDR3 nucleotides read TGTGCCAGCAGCCAGGACAGGATAGCATACAATGAGCAGTTCTTC.

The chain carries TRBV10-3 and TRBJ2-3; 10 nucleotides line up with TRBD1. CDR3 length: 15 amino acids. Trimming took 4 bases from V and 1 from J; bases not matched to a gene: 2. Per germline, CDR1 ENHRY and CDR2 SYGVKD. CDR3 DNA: TGTGCCATCAGTGTAGGGACAGGGGGCACAGATACGCAGTATTTT. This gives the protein CAISVGTGGTDTQYF.

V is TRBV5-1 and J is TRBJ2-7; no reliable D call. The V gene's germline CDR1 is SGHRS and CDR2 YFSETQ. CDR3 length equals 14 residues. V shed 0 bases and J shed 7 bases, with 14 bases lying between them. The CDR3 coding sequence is TGCGCCAGCAGCTTGGCCGGAATCATGTGGGAGCAGTACTTC. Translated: CASSLAGIMWEQYF.

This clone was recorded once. The CDR3 DNA is TGTGCCACCAGTGATTTTTCCCGGGTTGGGCAAGAGACCCAGTACTTC. Translating gives CATSDFSRVGQETQYF. This chain connects TRBV24-1 to TRBJ2-5; no reliable D call. The ends were cut back, 1 base at V and 2 bases at J, with 13 bases in the middle. Germline CDR1 and CDR2: KGHDR and SFDVKD. This CDR3 spans 16 amino acids.

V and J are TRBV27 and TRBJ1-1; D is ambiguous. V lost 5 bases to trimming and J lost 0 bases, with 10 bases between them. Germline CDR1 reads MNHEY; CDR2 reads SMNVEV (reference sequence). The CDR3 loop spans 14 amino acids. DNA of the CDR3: TGTGCCAGCAGTCCTTGGGGAATGAACACTGAAGCTTTCTTT. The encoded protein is CASSPWGMNTEAFF.

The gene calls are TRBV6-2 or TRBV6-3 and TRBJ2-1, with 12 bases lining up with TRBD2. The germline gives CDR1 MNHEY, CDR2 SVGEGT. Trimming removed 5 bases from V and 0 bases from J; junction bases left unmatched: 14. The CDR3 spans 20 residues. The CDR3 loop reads CASSKNPGLAGGDSYNEQFF. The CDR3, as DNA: TGTGCCAGCAGTAAAAACCCGGGACTAGCGGGTGGCGACTCCTACAATGAGCAGTTCTTC.

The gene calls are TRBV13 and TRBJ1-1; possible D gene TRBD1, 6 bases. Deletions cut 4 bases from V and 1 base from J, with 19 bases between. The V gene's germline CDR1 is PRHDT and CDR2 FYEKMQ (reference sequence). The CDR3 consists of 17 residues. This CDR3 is CASSSTGNVQGNTEAFF. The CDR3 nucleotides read TGTGCCAGCAGCTCGACAGGAAACGTACAGGGGAACACTGAAGCTTTCTTT.

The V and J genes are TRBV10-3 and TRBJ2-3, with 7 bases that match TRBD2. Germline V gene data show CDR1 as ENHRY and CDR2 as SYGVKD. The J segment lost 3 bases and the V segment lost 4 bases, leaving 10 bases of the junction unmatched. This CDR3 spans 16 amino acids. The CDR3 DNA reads TGTGCCATCAGTGGGCCAGCGGGGACGGGGACAGATACGCAGTATTTT. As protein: CAISGPAGTGTDTQYF.

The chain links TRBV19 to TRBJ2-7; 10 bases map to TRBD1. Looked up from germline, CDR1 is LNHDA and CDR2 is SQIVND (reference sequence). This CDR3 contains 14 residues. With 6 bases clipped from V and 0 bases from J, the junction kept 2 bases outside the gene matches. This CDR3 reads CASRRDRGSYEQYF. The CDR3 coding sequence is TGTGCCAGTAGGAGGGACAGGGGCTCCTACGAGCAGTACTTC.

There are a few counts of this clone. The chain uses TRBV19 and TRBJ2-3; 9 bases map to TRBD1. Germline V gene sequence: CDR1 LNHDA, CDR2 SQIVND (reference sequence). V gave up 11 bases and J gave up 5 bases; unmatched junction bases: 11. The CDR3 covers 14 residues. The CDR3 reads CAGGTGRIGDTQYF. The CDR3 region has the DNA TGTGCCGGGGGGACAGGGCGGATCGGAGATACGCAGTATTTT.

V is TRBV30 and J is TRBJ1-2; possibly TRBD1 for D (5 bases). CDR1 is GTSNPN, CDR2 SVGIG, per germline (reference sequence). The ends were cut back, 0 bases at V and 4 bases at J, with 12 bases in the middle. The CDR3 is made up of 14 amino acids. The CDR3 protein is CAWSVTAGTYGYTF. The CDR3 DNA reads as TGTGCCTGGAGTGTAACCGCAGGGACCTATGGCTACACCTTC. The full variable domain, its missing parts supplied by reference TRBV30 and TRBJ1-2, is SQTIHQWPATLVQPVGSPLSLECTVEGTSNPNLYWYRQAAGRGLQLLFYSVGIGQISSEVPQNLSASRPQDRQFILSSKKLLLSDSGFYLCAWSVTAGTYGYTFGSGTRLTVV.